The clone carrying this TCR beta chain was counted at least ten times. Its antigen is undetermined. MiXCR, run by TCRdb on the PCR reads, gives a single entry per CDR3 protein. The sample lists 40,000 to 45,000 distinct CDR3 sequences; under 25% were seen once. This sample stems from a study of molecular identifiers for immune sequencing clone quantification. Study results and limitations: Spiked Jurkat TCR RNA equal to one cell could reportedly be picked out among one million naive cells.

CD8+CD4-CCR7+CD45RA+ sorting gave the naive CD8 T cells. Germline V gives CDR1 SEHNR, CDR2 FQNEAQ (reference sequence). V lost 5 bases, J lost 4 bases, and 10 bases stayed unmatched. The CDR3 consists of 16 residues. V and J are TRBV7-9 and TRBJ2-3; 9 bases align to TRBD2. Sequencing was carried out using naive CD8+ T cells from blood, with Jurkat cell RNA spiked in. Subset noted: FACS-sorted CD8+CD4-CCR7+CD45RA+ naive T cells. The TCR originated in a human donor in good health. Some libraries in this study had Jurkat cell RNA spiked in. The CDR3 DNA follows: TGTGCCAGCAGCGGGGGCGGCGGGAGGGCGGCAGATACGCAGTATTTT. Translated: CASSGGGGRAADTQYF.